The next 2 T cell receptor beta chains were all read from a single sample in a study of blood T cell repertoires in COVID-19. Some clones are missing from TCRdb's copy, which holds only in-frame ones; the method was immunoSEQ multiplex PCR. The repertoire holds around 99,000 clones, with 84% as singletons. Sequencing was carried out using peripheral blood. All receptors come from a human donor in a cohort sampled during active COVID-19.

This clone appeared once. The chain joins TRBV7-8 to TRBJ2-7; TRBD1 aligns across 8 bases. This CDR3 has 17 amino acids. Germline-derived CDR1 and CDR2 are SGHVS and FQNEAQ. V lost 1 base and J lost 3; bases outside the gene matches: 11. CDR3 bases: TGTGCCAGCAGCTTAGGTGGGGGACAGGTCTCAAACTACGAGCAGTACTTC. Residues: CASSLGGGQVSNYEQYF.

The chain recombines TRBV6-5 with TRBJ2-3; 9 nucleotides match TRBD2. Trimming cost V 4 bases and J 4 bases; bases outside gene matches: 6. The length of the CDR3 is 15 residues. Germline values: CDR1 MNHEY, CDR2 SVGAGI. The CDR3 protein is CASSSGTSSPDTQYF. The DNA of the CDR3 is TGTGCCAGCAGTTCTGGGACTAGCTCCCCAGATACGCAGTATTTT.